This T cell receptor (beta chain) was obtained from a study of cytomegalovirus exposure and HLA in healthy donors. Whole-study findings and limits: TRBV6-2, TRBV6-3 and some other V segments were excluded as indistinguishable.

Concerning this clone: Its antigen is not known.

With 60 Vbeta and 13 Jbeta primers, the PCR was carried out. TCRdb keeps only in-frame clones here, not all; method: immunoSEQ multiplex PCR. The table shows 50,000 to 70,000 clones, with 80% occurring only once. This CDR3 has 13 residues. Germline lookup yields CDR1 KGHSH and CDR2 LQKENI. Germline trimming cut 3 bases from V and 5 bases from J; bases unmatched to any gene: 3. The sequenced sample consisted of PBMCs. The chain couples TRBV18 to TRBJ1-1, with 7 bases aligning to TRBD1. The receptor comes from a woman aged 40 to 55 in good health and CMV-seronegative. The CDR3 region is CASSPSGGTEAFF. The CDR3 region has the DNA TGTGCCAGCTCACCGTCAGGGGGGACTGAAGCTTTCTTT.